This TCR beta chain was observed in a study of HIV-infected patients and healthy controls. In TCRdb, the 5' RACE reads were re-called with MiXCR into one record per CDR3 protein. The sample includes tens of thousands of distinct CDR3 sequences, over 15% of them seen just once. Sequenced: CD4+ T cells from blood. The origin of this receptor is a human donor in good health.

CDR3 in DNA: TGTGCCAGTAGTAAGAATGGTTGGACTGAAGCTTTCTTT. Its protein is CASSKNGWTEAFF. The rearrangement links TRBV19 to TRBJ1-1; no clear D. CDR3 length: 13 amino acids. Germline CDR1 is LNHDA and CDR2 is SQIVND (reference sequence). The V end lost 4 bases, the J end lost 5 bases, and 11 bases lay between the germline ends.